The 22 T cell receptor beta chains listed next were all sequenced from one sample in a study of blood T cell repertoires in COVID-19. The repertoire was sequenced with immunoSEQ multiplex PCR; TCRdb's copy has only in-frame clones and lacks some. The repertoire holds a few hundred thousand clones, with 70% to 90% as singletons. What was sequenced was peripheral blood. The receptors were gathered from a woman in her 70s with COVID-19, enrolled during active disease.

This chain's CDR3 is CASSQAFRGEGTEAFF. The CDR3, as DNA: TGTGCCAGCAGCCAAGCGTTCAGGGGAGAAGGAACTGAAGCTTTCTTT. The chain couples TRBV14 to TRBJ1-1; D is perhaps TRBD1 (6 bases). The CDR3 loop spans 16 amino acids. V was shortened by 1 base and J by 5 bases, with 17 bases between the two germline ends. Germline lookup yields CDR1 SGHDN and CDR2 FVKESK.

The chain uses TRBV29-1 and TRBJ2-5; maybe TRBD2 (6 bases). Between the trimmed V and J ends, which lost 7 bases and 14 bases, there was a span of 23 bases. CDR1 is SQVTM and CDR2 is ANQGSEA in the germline V gene. The CDR3 has 12 amino acids. CDR3 nucleotide sequence: TGCAGCGCCAACCCCTACGAGGAGGGCCCTTACTTC. Amino acid sequence: CSANPYEEGPYF.

This chain uses TRBV9 with TRBJ2-7; D might be TRBD1 (5 bases). The V end lost 4 bases, the J end lost 2 bases, and 19 bases lay between the germline ends. This CDR3 comprises 16 residues. Germline values: CDR1 SGDLS, CDR2 YYNGEE. Here the CDR3 DNA reads TGTGCCAGCAGCCCAGAGGTCCAGGGTGCTACCTACGAGCAGTACTTC. Translated, it gives CASSPEVQGATYEQYF.

The chain joins TRBV10-3 to TRBJ1-1, with 10 bases aligning to TRBD1. Germline assignment: CDR1 ENHRY and CDR2 SYGVKD. V dropped 10 bases and J dropped 4; count of bases not matched to a gene: 15. The CDR3 has 16 residues. CDR3 bases: TGTGCCACCCTGGACAGGGGGACCCTAGTGGGCACTGAAGCTTTCTTT. This translates into CATLDRGTLVGTEAFF.

The chain joins TRBV9 to TRBJ2-5, with D hard to call. The CDR3 runs to 16 residues. Looked up from germline, CDR1 is SGDLS and CDR2 is YYNGEE. Trimming removed 1 base at V and 0 bases at J, with 13 bases between. CDR3 in amino acids: CASSVRGVWDQETQYF. CDR3 sequence (DNA): TGTGCCAGCAGCGTAAGAGGCGTGTGGGACCAAGAGACCCAGTACTTC.

J is TRBJ1-1 and V is TRBV5-4; perhaps TRBD1 as D (6 bases). Deletions cut 2 bases from V and 13 bases from J, with 15 bases between. The CDR3 extends over 12 amino acids. Germline V gene sequence: CDR1 SGHNT, CDR2 YYREEE (reference sequence). The CDR3 loop reads CASSLRGGKGFF. The CDR3 bases are TGTGCCAGCAGCTTAAGGGGGGGCAAGGGTTTCTTT.

This chain links TRBV18 with TRBJ2-7, with TRBD2 identical over 7 bases. The trim removed 2 bases at V and 2 bases at J, leaving 6 bases unmatched. Germline CDR1 and CDR2: KGHSH and LQKENI. The CDR3 consists of 15 residues. DNA for the CDR3: TGTGCCAGCTCACCAGGGGCTAGCGGTCCCTACGAGCAGTACTTC. This sequence encodes CASSPGASGPYEQYF.

The rearrangement links TRBV9 to TRBJ1-1, with TRBD1 matching 7 bases. Germline CDR1 and CDR2: SGDLS and YYNGEE. This CDR3 comprises 16 residues. V shed 2 bases and J 0 bases; nucleotides not matched to a gene: 7. The CDR3 sequence: CASSVGDRPMNTEAFF. Written as DNA, the CDR3 is TGTGCCAGCAGCGTGGGGGACAGACCAATGAACACTGAAGCTTTCTTT.

The V call is TRBV6-5, the J call TRBJ1-2; the match to TRBD1 covers 8 bases. CDR1 and CDR2 from the germline V gene are MNHEY and SVGAGI. The CDR3 consists of 13 residues. V lost 5 bases, J lost 4 bases, and 3 bases stayed unmatched. CDR3 DNA: TGTGCCAGCAGTACCGGGACAGGCTATGGCTACACCTTC. This translates into CASSTGTGYGYTF.

This clone was seen more than once but under ten times. This chain links TRBV5-6 with TRBJ1-1, with D possibly matching TRBD1 (6 bases). Germline CDR1 reads SGHDT; CDR2 reads YYEEEE. CDR3 size: 16 residues. Trimming shortened V by 0 bases and J by 0 bases, and 12 bases separated the two germline ends. The CDR3 loop is CASSLAPRGLNTEAFF. CDR3 nucleotide sequence: TGTGCCAGCAGCTTGGCCCCCAGGGGATTGAACACTGAAGCTTTCTTT.

V is TRBV6-6 and J is TRBJ1-1, with D perhaps matching TRBD1 (5 bases). The ends were cut back, 6 bases at V and 3 bases at J, with 14 bases in the middle. CDR1 MNHNY and CDR2 SVGAGI come from the germline V gene (reference sequence). This CDR3 is built from 14 residues. The CDR3: CASRRPARDTEAFF. The CDR3 DNA follows: TGTGCCAGCAGACGTCCCGCCAGGGACACTGAAGCTTTCTTT.

The chain carries TRBV27 and TRBJ2-3; 9 bases map to TRBD1. Trimming at V came to 2 bases and at J to 3 bases, leaving 6 bases not matched to a gene. Germline V gene sequence: CDR1 MNHEY, CDR2 SMNVEV (reference sequence). The CDR3 extends over 16 amino acids. The CDR3, as DNA: TGTGCCAGCAGTTTACTTGACAGGGGGGGTACAGATACGCAGTATTTT. Its translation: CASSLLDRGGTDTQYF.

The genes are TRBV27 and TRBJ2-7; TRBD2 agrees at 11 bases. The CDR3 has 15 residues. V shed 0 bases, J shed 5 bases, and the junction held 3 bases outside the gene matches. Germline CDR1 reads MNHEY; CDR2 reads SMNVEV (reference sequence). CDR3 nucleotides: TGTGCCAGCAGTTTATCGTGGGGACTAGCGGACGAGCAGTACTTC. This codes for CASSLSWGLADEQYF.

The chain combines TRBV2 with TRBJ1-4; D gene ambiguous. From germline, CDR1 is SNHLY and CDR2 FYNNEI. The CDR3 is made up of 14 amino acids. V gave up 4 bases and J gave up 5 bases, with 11 bases separating them. The CDR3 DNA is TGTGCCAGCAGTGCGGTCCCGGGGAATGAAAAACTGTTTTTT. It encodes CASSAVPGNEKLFF.

The rearrangement links TRBV10-2 to TRBJ2-1; 8 bases agree with TRBD2. Per germline, CDR1 WSHSY and CDR2 SAAADI. This CDR3 comprises 14 residues. V shed 7 bases and J 3 bases; nucleotides not matched to a gene: 5. CDR3 sequence: CASTYGGGYNEQFF. In DNA form, the CDR3 reads TGCGCCAGCACCTACGGGGGGGGCTACAATGAGCAGTTCTTC.

The V gene is TRBV6-2 or TRBV6-3, the J gene TRBJ1-1, with 7 positions matching TRBD1. CDR3 length: 13 residues. CDR1 and CDR2 from the germline V gene are MNHEY and SVGEGT. The V gene end was trimmed by 6 bases and the J gene end by 2 bases; junction bases not matched to a gene: 3. CDR3: CASRYRGNTEAFF. CDR3 coding DNA: TGTGCCAGCAGGTACAGGGGAAACACTGAAGCTTTCTTT.

In the case of this clone: One end of the junction varies from germline; a read error may be responsible. This chain connects TRBV7-2 to TRBJ2-7; 8 positions match TRBD1. The CDR3 extends over 13 amino acids. CDR1 and CDR2 (germline): SGHTA, FQGNSA. CDR3 loop: CASSLLAGGEQYF. The CDR3 DNA follows: TGTGCCAGCAGCTTACTCGCAGGGGGCGAGCAGTATTTC.

This chain connects TRBV27 to TRBJ2-7; tentative D call: TRBD1 (6 bases). Germline CDR1 and CDR2: MNHEY and SMNVEV (reference sequence). V was cut by 7 bases and J by 4 bases, with 17 bases left in between. This CDR3 is built from 14 residues. The CDR3: CASKLDGQRYEQYF. The CDR3 region has the DNA TGTGCCAGCAAATTGGACGGACAGAGATACGAGCAGTACTTC.

The chain employs TRBV7-8 and TRBJ1-1, with a weak D call TRBD1 (6 bases). The CDR3 consists of 15 residues. CDR1 SGHVS and CDR2 FQNEAQ come from the germline V gene. V lost 5 bases and J lost 1, with 14 bases in between. The CDR3 sequence: CASSPGGAGNTEAFF. The CDR3 DNA follows: TGTGCCAGCAGCCCTGGGGGGGCAGGGAACACTGAAGCTTTCTTT.

The V and J genes are TRBV5-6 and TRBJ2-7, with 10 bases fitting TRBD2. CDR3 length: 18 residues. V shed 3 bases and J 3 bases; nucleotides not matched to a gene: 15. Germline CDR1 SGHDT, CDR2 YYEEEE. The CDR3 sequence is CASSWVAGGPLDNYEQYF. CDR3 coding DNA: TGTGCCAGCAGCTGGGTAGCGGGGGGCCCTCTAGATAACTACGAGCAGTACTTC.

This sequence joins TRBV10-3 and TRBJ2-5; 11 bases align to TRBD1. This CDR3 contains 14 residues. Unmatched junction bases numbered 6, after V lost 8 bases and J lost 4 bases. The germline CDR1 and CDR2 sequences are ENHRY and SYGVKD. The CDR3 bases are TGTGCCATCGGGACAGGGGGTACAAGAGAGACCCAGTACTTC. Protein: CAIGTGGTRETQYF.

This clone was counted a few times. The V and J genes are TRBV7-9 and TRBJ1-5, with 7 bases identical to TRBD1. Germline CDR1 is SEHNR and CDR2 is FQNEAQ (reference sequence). The CDR3 loop spans 16 amino acids. Trimming cost V 5 bases and J 2 bases; bases outside gene matches: 9. CDR3 coding DNA: TGTGCCAGCAGCCCGGGACAGTCTTCGGGCAATCAGCCCCAGCATTTT. As protein: CASSPGQSSGNQPQHF. Complete variable domain (other parts from reference TRBV7-9 and TRBJ1-5): DTGVSQNPRHKITKRGQNVTFRCDPISEHNRLYWYRQTLGQGPEFLTYFQNEAQLEKSRLLSDRFSAERPKGSFSTLEIQRTEQGDSAMYLCASSPGQSSGNQPQHFGDGTRLSIL.